The source of this T cell receptor (beta chain) is a study of OX40 agonist ivuxolimab in advanced cancers. Background for the entire study: Ivuxolimab was an agonistic, fully human IgG2 monoclonal antibody directed against OX40 (CD134), a costimulatory receptor. The paper covers the monotherapy dose-escalation part of the phase I ivuxolimab trial, which included N ≈ 57 patients. Of the roughly 54 dose-escalation patients, hepatocellular carcinoma was present in around 19, melanoma in approximately 15, renal cell carcinoma in 9 and head and neck cancer in 9. Intravenous ivuxolimab was administered to patients every 2 weeks at six dose levels: 0.01, 0.1, 0.3, 1.5, 3 and 10 mg/kg. Prior anti-PD-1, anti-PD-L1 or anti-CTLA-4 therapy was permitted, and approximately 40% of dose-escalation patients had received checkpoint inhibitors. Peripheral TCRbeta sequencing was intended to test whether TCR sequence diversity was altered and clonal T-cell expansion was caused by ivuxolimab. Three dose-escalation patients achieved partial responses, one with hepatocellular carcinoma and two with cutaneous melanoma. The dose-escalation cohort was about 87% male with a mean age of about 60 years, ranging from about 23 to 85.

To note about this clone: The target of this receptor is not known. No much larger clonotype is one base removed from it; base qualities were not supplied.

The trial excluded patients who had a history of autoimmune disease or were on systemic immunosuppression. In every dose cohort, peripheral blood was drawn for TCR sequencing at baseline, cycle 4 day 1, and cycle 7 day 1. The samples were drawn from a first-in-human, open-label, multicenter phase I dose-escalation trial of ivuxolimab. Adults with locally advanced or metastatic melanoma, renal cell carcinoma, hepatocellular carcinoma or head and neck squamous cell carcinoma were enrolled in the trial. Before TCR sequencing, CD4+ T cells and CD8+ T cells were sorted from peripheral blood as separate populations. Genomic DNA was isolated from the sorted cells so that the TCRbeta CDR3 region could be sequenced. TCRbeta CDR3 regions were sequenced using the immunoSEQ Assay. In TCRdb, the immuneACCESS table is reduced to in-frame sequences with V and J assigned. These tables do not hold every clone; where another copy was compared, an unresolved V gene accounts for under half, and the others remain unexplained. A total of tens of thousands of clones appear in this sample, approximately 79% of them only once. The ten largest clones capture approximately 7.3% of the sample.

The CDR3 goes from the cysteine to the phenylalanine over 13 residues. Left in the record is the CDR3 DNA by itself, 39 bases read in frame from the first base. CDR1 MNHEY and CDR2 SMNVEV are derived from the germline V gene (reference sequence). The junction shows trimming of 7 bases on V and 11 bases on J, plus 20 bases between the germline ends. Study-wide findings and limitations: At doses from 0.1 to 3.0 mg/kg, clonal expansion was seen in both CD4+ and CD8+ blood T cells between baseline and week 6. Low levels of normalized T-cell clonal expansion were also seen in some patients who did not respond. In the 0.1-3.0 mg/kg groups, partial responders were among the patients with the lowest normalized peripheral clonal expansion, particularly in CD8+ T cells. On average, CD8+ T cells showed more expanded clones than CD4+ T cells after ivuxolimab. The antigen specificity of the clonally expanded peripheral T cells was not determined.

In this chain, TRBV27 is recombined with TRBJ2-5; the D segment may tentatively be TRBD1 or TRBD2, each giving 5 matched bases. The receptor was derived from an adult with an advanced solid tumor such as melanoma, head and neck, liver or kidney cancer. Sequences were derived from CD4+ or CD8+ T cells sorted from blood, sampled in a trial of the OX40 agonist ivuxolimab. The CDR3 reads as follows: CASTVTGRREQYF. The sequenced DNA: TGTGCCAGCACCGTCACAGGCCGAAGGGAGCAGTACTTC.